The 18 T cell receptor beta chains below come from one sample, sequenced in a study of OX40 agonist ivuxolimab in advanced cancers. The method was immunoSEQ multiplex PCR; TCRdb's version includes in-frame clones alone and lacks a portion of them. The table lists 40,000 to 60,000 clones, about 86% of them singletons, with approximately 1.7% in the top ten. Sequenced material: CD4+ or CD8+ T cells sorted from blood, taken in a trial of the OX40 agonist ivuxolimab. These receptors all stem from an adult with an advanced solid tumor such as melanoma, head and neck, liver or kidney cancer.

J is TRBJ2-5 and V is TRBV7-9; 9 nucleotides line up with TRBD2. With V trimmed by 10 bases and J by 2 bases, 11 bases remained unmatched. CDR1 SEHNR and CDR2 FQNEAQ come from the germline V gene (reference sequence). The CDR3 runs 15 residues. CDR3 in DNA: TGTGCCACGAGAGGTAGCGGGAGCAGGCAAGAGACCCAGTACTTC. Translation: CATRGSGSRQETQYF.

CDR3 DNA sequence: TGTGCCAGCAGTGAGAACAGGGCAGACGAGCAGTACTTC. Amino acid sequence: CASSENRADEQYF. The rearrangement uses TRBV6-1 and TRBJ2-7; tentative D call: TRBD1 (6 bases). V lost 3 bases and J 5 bases, leaving 11 bases between the germline ends. This CDR3 is built from 13 residues. CDR1 MNHNS and CDR2 SASEGT come from the germline V gene.

The V gene is TRBV6-5, the J gene TRBJ1-2, with 7 nucleotides matching TRBD1. With V trimmed by 5 bases and J by 5 bases, 8 bases remained unmatched. The CDR3 contains 14 residues. Germline V gene lookup returns CDR1 MNHEY and CDR2 SVGAGI. The CDR3: CASSEGNRGYGYTF. The DNA for the CDR3 is TGTGCCAGCAGTGAAGGAAACAGGGGTTATGGCTACACCTTC.

This chain links TRBV28 with TRBJ1-3, with D perhaps TRBD1 (5 bases). This CDR3 comprises 14 residues. Deletions cut 2 bases from V and 4 bases from J, with 9 bases between. Germline values: CDR1 MDHEN, CDR2 SYDVKM. This CDR3 is CASSLGEGGNTIYF. CDR3 sequence (DNA): TGTGCCAGCAGTTTAGGCGAGGGGGGAAACACCATATATTTT.

V gene TRBV7-3 combines with J gene TRBJ2-2; TRBD2 aligns across 12 bases. Germline trimming cut 2 bases from V and 4 bases from J; bases unmatched to any gene: 11. CDR1 SGHTA and CDR2 FQGTGA come from the germline V gene. The CDR3 extends over 19 amino acids. CDR3 nucleotide sequence: TGTGCCAGCAGCTTACAGGGGGCGCCTAGCGGGAGGGCCACCGGGGAGCTGTTTTTT. It translates to CASSLQGAPSGRATGELFF.

The sample holds a few counts of this clone. The sample holds other DNA sequences that translate to the same CDR3. The rearrangement links TRBV5-1 to TRBJ2-3, with D possibly matching TRBD2 (5 bases). Germline V gene data show CDR1 as SGHRS and CDR2 as YFSETQ. CDR3 size: 12 residues. With 5 bases removed from V and 2 bases from J, the gap between germline ends came to 6 bases. DNA for the CDR3: TGCGCCAGCAGTCTAGCCACAGATACGCAGTATTTT. Its translation: CASSLATDTQYF. Full variable domain (rest looked up from reference TRBV5-1 and TRBJ2-3): KAGVTQTPRYLIKTRGQQVTLSCSPISGHRSVSWYQQTPGQGLQFLFEYFSETQRNKGNFPGRFSGRQFSNSRSEMNVSTLELGDSALYLCASSLATDTQYFGPGTRLTVL.

V gene TRBV12-5 combines with J gene TRBJ2-2; TRBD2 agrees at 7 bases. Trimming cost V 5 bases and J 4 bases; bases outside gene matches: 7. The germline gives CDR1 LGHNT, CDR2 FRNRAP. The CDR3 contains 15 residues. The CDR3, as DNA: TGTGCTAGTGGTCTAGCGGAGTTCAGCACCGGGGAGCTGTTTTTT. It translates to CASGLAEFSTGELFF.

This clone occurred once. The chain has TRBV5-6 and TRBJ1-1, with no clear D. CDR3 length: 11 residues. Between the trimmed V and J ends, which lost 0 bases and 10 bases, there was a span of 7 bases. Per germline, CDR1 SGHDT and CDR2 YYEEEE. The CDR3 reads CASSLGWGAFF. The CDR3 coding sequence is TGTGCCAGCAGCTTGGGGTGGGGAGCTTTCTTT.

The V gene is TRBV7-2, the J gene TRBJ2-7; tentative D call: TRBD2 (6 bases). This CDR3 comprises 15 residues. V was cut by 6 bases and J by 2 bases, with 17 bases left in between. Per the germline V gene, CDR1 is SGHTA and CDR2 is FQGNSA. CDR3 DNA: TGTGCCAGCAGTCTTCCGTACGGGGGAACCTACGAGCAGTACTTC. Translated: CASSLPYGGTYEQYF.

This sequence joins TRBV7-9 and TRBJ1-1; D is undetermined. The CDR3 is 14 residues long. CDR1 and CDR2 from the germline V gene are SEHNR and FQNEAQ (reference sequence). V lost 2 bases and J 0 bases, leaving 7 bases between the germline ends. The CDR3 region has the DNA TGTGCCAGCAGCTTAAGGGCGCTGAACACTGAAGCTTTCTTT. Protein: CASSLRALNTEAFF.

The V call is TRBV28, the J call TRBJ1-5, with a weak D call TRBD1 (6 bases). Germline V CDR1 and CDR2: MDHEN, SYDVKM. CDR3 length: 13 amino acids. Trimming left V 2 bases short and J 10 bases short, with 12 bases between. Here the CDR3 reads CASSLVGASPQHF. In DNA form, the CDR3 reads TGTGCCAGCAGTTTAGTGGGGGCAAGCCCCCAGCATTTT.

This chain links TRBV15 with TRBJ1-4; 10 bases agree with TRBD1. J was trimmed by 4 bases and V by 2 bases; bases with no gene match: 1. The CDR3 is made up of 15 amino acids. Per germline, CDR1 LNHNV and CDR2 YYDKDF (reference sequence). The CDR3 nucleotides are TGTGCCACCAGCAGATGGACAGGGGGTAATGAAAAACTGTTTTTT. Translated, it gives CATSRWTGGNEKLFF.

The V and J genes are TRBV10-3 and TRBJ2-4; D ambiguous. V was trimmed by 4 bases and J by 9 bases, leaving 19 bases between them. The CDR3 spans 15 residues. The V gene's germline CDR1 is ENHRY and CDR2 SYGVKD. The CDR3 DNA sequence: TGTGCCATCAGTGGTACAGTTGGCCCTCCTAGCATTCAGTACTTC. It specifies CAISGTVGPPSIQYF.

The chain links TRBV19 to TRBJ2-7; 7 bases are a match to TRBD1. V was clipped by 1 base and J by 5 bases; unmatched bases: 8. CDR1 LNHDA and CDR2 SQIVND come from the germline V gene (reference sequence). There are 15 residues in the CDR3. The CDR3 sequence is CASSIVGTADNEQYF. The DNA of the CDR3 is TGTGCCAGTAGTATAGTGGGGACAGCTGATAACGAGCAGTACTTC.

This clone was seen a handful of times. The chain carries TRBV5-4 and TRBJ2-7; 10 bases align to TRBD1. V gave up 4 bases and J gave up 6 bases; unmatched junction bases: 10. CDR1 is SGHNT, CDR2 YYREEE, per germline (reference sequence). This CDR3 has 15 residues. For the CDR3, the DNA is TGTGCCAGCAGCCCCCCGGGACAGGGGACGGCCGAGCAGTACTTC. Translation: CASSPPGQGTAEQYF.

The gene calls are TRBV7-2 and TRBJ2-1, with D perhaps matching TRBD2 (5 bases). Trimming removed 2 bases from V and 5 bases from J, with 13 bases in between. Germline assignment: CDR1 SGHTA and CDR2 FQGNSA. This CDR3 region has 15 residues. CDR3 sequence reads: CASSLSGGGHNEQFF. For the CDR3, the DNA is TGTGCCAGCAGCTTAAGCGGAGGCGGGCACAATGAGCAGTTCTTC.

CDR3 loop: CASSPGGYYEQYF. The DNA for the CDR3 is TGTGCCAGCAGCCCGGGGGGGTACTACGAGCAGTACTTC. The gene calls are TRBV21-1 and TRBJ2-7; the table assigns TRBD2, which was not confirmed against the DNA. TRBV21-1 is assigned pseudogene status. This CDR3 is 13 amino acids long.

This clone is a singleton in its sample. This chain links TRBV4-3 with TRBJ2-3, with no clear D. V lost 4 bases and J lost 3, with 14 bases in between. Germline lookup yields CDR1 LGHNA and CDR2 YSLEER. CDR3 length: 15 residues. For the CDR3, the DNA is TGCGCCAGCAGCCCCGAGGTAGCTGGAACAGATACGCAGTATTTT. Translating gives CASSPEVAGTDTQYF.